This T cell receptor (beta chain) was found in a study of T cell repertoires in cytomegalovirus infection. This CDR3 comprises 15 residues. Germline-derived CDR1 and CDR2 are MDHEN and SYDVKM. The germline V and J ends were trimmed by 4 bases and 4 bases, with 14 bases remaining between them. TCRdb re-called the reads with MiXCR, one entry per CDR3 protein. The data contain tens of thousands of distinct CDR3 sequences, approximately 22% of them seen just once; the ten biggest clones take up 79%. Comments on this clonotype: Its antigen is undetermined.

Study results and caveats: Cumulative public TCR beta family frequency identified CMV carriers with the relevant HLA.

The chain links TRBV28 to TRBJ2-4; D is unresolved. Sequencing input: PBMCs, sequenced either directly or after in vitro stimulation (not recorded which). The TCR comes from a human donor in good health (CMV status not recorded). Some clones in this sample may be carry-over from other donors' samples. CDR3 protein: CASSSRPDKKNIQYF. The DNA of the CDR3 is TGTGCCAGCAGTTCCAGACCGGATAAGAAAAACATTCAGTACTTC.